The 21 T cell receptor beta chains below were found in one sample sequenced in a study of blood T cell repertoires in COVID-19. Some clones are missing from TCRdb's copy, which holds only in-frame ones; the method was immunoSEQ multiplex PCR. The sample consists of 200,000 to 250,000 clones, more than 80% of them appearing once. The sequenced sample was peripheral blood. The receptor set was obtained from a man aged 25-40 years who had recovered from COVID-19.

The V and J genes are TRBV5-8 and TRBJ1-1; D is undetermined. This CDR3 is built from 13 residues. Per the germline V gene, CDR1 is SGHTS and CDR2 is YDEGEE. V gave up 6 bases and J gave up 5 bases, with 14 bases separating them. The CDR3 here is CASTAPFQTEAFF. In DNA form, the CDR3 reads TGTGCCAGCACCGCTCCTTTCCAGACTGAAGCTTTCTTT. Variable domain in full (rest from reference TRBV5-8 and TRBJ1-1): EAGVTQSPTHLIKTRGQQATLRCSPISGHTSVYWYQQALGLGLQFLLWYDEGEERNRGNFPPRFSGRQFPNYSSELNVNALELEDSALYLCASTAPFQTEAFFGQGTRLTVV.

The chain has TRBV4-3 and TRBJ2-5; 9 bases align to TRBD1. Germline trimming cut 4 bases from V and 1 base from J; bases unmatched to any gene: 4. There are 15 residues in the CDR3. Germline V lookup: CDR1 LGHNA, CDR2 YSLEER. CDR3 sequence: CASSRGTGSQETQYF. CDR3 in DNA: TGCGCCAGCAGCCGAGGGACAGGGTCCCAAGAGACCCAGTACTTC.

This CDR3 reads CASSLSGTANYGYTF. Written as DNA, the CDR3 is TGTGCCAGCAGTTTATCAGGGACAGCTAACTATGGCTACACCTTC. The chain joins TRBV27 to TRBJ1-2; TRBD1 agrees at 7 bases. After removal of 0 bases from V and 0 bases from J, the junction contained 1 base not matched to a gene. Per germline, CDR1 MNHEY and CDR2 SMNVEV (reference sequence). This CDR3 region has 15 residues.

This sequence joins TRBV10-3 and TRBJ2-7; TRBD1 aligns across 9 bases. Germline assignment: CDR1 ENHRY and CDR2 SYGVKD. This CDR3 has 14 residues. After removal of 5 bases from V and 6 bases from J, the junction contained 8 bases not matched to a gene. CDR3 loop: CAISSGQGGSEQYF. Here the CDR3 DNA reads TGTGCCATCAGTTCGGGACAGGGAGGAAGCGAGCAGTACTTC.

The chain couples TRBV29-1 to TRBJ2-7, with D perhaps matching TRBD1 (6 bases). Germline V CDR1 and CDR2: SQVTM, ANQGSEA. The CDR3 is made up of 13 amino acids. V shed 2 bases and J shed 2 bases, with 10 bases lying between them. This CDR3 is CSVERQVPYEQYF. The CDR3 coding sequence is TGCAGCGTTGAACGACAGGTCCCCTACGAGCAGTACTTC.

The sample holds one count of this clone. The J gene is TRBJ2-7, the V gene TRBV9; D call uncertain. This CDR3 comprises 12 residues. V dropped 4 bases and J dropped 9 bases, with 14 bases sitting between them. Per germline, CDR1 SGDLS and CDR2 YYNGEE. CDR3: CASSRPKMAQYF. In DNA form, the CDR3 reads TGTGCCAGCAGCCGTCCGAAAATGGCGCAGTACTTC.

The sample holds one count of this clone. This chain uses TRBV5-5 with TRBJ1-2; D gene uncertain. CDR3 size: 14 residues. CDR1 is SGHKS, CDR2 YYEKEE, per germline (reference sequence). The germline V and J ends were trimmed by 2 bases and 1 base, with 9 bases remaining between them. In DNA form, the CDR3 reads TGTGCCAGCAGCTTTGTTCCAGATAACTATGGCTACACCTTC. This encodes CASSFVPDNYGYTF.

On this clone: An end of the junction differs from the germline gene, which may be a read error. The chain links TRBV28 to TRBJ2-7; no clear D gene. In germline, CDR1 is MDHEN, CDR2 SYDVKM. CDR3 length: 16 residues. The CDR3 loop is CASIQGGSPTSSTTNF. CDR3 nucleotide sequence: TGTGCCAGCATACAAGGCGGTTCTCCTACGAGCAGTACTACTAACTTC.

The V call is TRBV27, the J call TRBJ2-3, with TRBD2 matching over 9 bases. Germline V gene sequence: CDR1 MNHEY, CDR2 SMNVEV (reference sequence). Trimming cost V 4 bases and J 3 bases; bases outside gene matches: 5. The CDR3 contains 15 residues. The CDR3 DNA follows: TGTGCCAGCAGTTCGTTCCTAGCGGGGACAGATACGCAGTATTTT. Translation: CASSSFLAGTDTQYF.

The V gene is TRBV24-1, the J gene TRBJ2-1; 7 nucleotides line up with TRBD2. The CDR3 is 11 residues long. V shed 7 bases and J 8 bases; nucleotides not matched to a gene: 1. Germline V gene lookup returns CDR1 KGHDR and CDR2 SFDVKD. CDR3 residues: CATRAGDEQFF. CDR3 in DNA: TGTGCCACCAGGGCGGGAGATGAGCAGTTCTTC.

This clone is a singleton in its sample. V is TRBV6-5 and J is TRBJ2-5; 8 nucleotides agree with TRBD1. This CDR3 is built from 15 residues. The trim removed 6 bases at V and 2 bases at J, leaving 8 bases unmatched. Germline assignment: CDR1 MNHEY and CDR2 SVGAGI. This CDR3 is CASRHGQGLQETQYF. CDR3 nucleotide sequence: TGTGCCAGCAGACACGGACAGGGCCTTCAAGAGACCCAGTACTTC.

CDR3 protein: CASSEQGDGNTIYF. In nucleotides, the CDR3 is TGTGCCAGCAGTGAACAGGGGGATGGAAACACCATATATTTT. This chain connects TRBV2 to TRBJ1-3; 7 nucleotides line up with TRBD1. This CDR3 comprises 14 residues. CDR1 and CDR2 (germline): SNHLY, FYNNEI. V trimming: 2 bases; J trimming: 3 bases; junction bases outside the gene matches: 1. Based on the CDR3 plus reference TRBV2 and TRBJ1-3, the full variable domain is EPEVTQTPSHQVTQMGQEVILRCVPISNHLYFYWYRQILGQKVEFLVSFYNNEISEKSEIFDDQFSVERPDGSNFTLKIRSTKLEDSAMYFCASSEQGDGNTIYFGEGSWLTVV.

V and J are TRBV11-2 and TRBJ1-4, with D possibly matching TRBD1 (5 bases). The V gene lost 1 base and the J gene lost 8 bases, with 17 bases spanning the gap. In germline, CDR1 is SGHAT, CDR2 FQNNGV. The CDR3 consists of 16 residues. CDR3 in amino acids: CASSLGVVRVGEKLFF. DNA of the CDR3: TGTGCCAGCAGCTTAGGGGTCGTCAGGGTGGGAGAAAAACTGTTTTTT.

The chain combines TRBV7-8 with TRBJ2-2; 8 nucleotides match TRBD1. This CDR3 contains 14 residues. CDR1 SGHVS and CDR2 FQNEAQ come from the germline V gene. The V gene end was trimmed by 9 bases and the J gene end by 1 base; junction bases not matched to a gene: 4. The DNA of the CDR3 is TGTGCCAGTTCCGGGACAGGGAACACCGGGGAGCTGTTTTTT. It is translated as CASSGTGNTGELFF.

V and J are TRBV6-5 and TRBJ1-5; no definite D call. V was trimmed by 3 bases and J by 8 bases, leaving 11 bases between them. This CDR3 contains 13 residues. Germline values: CDR1 MNHEY, CDR2 SVGAGI. The CDR3 region is CASSYIGREPQHF. The DNA of the CDR3 is TGTGCCAGCAGTTATATAGGGAGAGAGCCCCAGCATTTT.

The CDR3 nucleotides read TGCGCCAGCTCCCAGGGCGGGGTAAGTCCCGAGCAGTACTTC. It codes for CASSQGGVSPEQYF. The rearrangement joins TRBV10-2 to TRBJ2-7, with a weak D call TRBD2 (6 bases). Trimming cost V 8 bases and J 6 bases, with 20 bases left between them. Germline lookup yields CDR1 WSHSY and CDR2 SAAADI. This CDR3 has 14 residues.

The chain joins TRBV29-1 to TRBJ1-2; D is ambiguous. V was pared by 0 bases and J by 5 bases, with 22 bases between. This CDR3 has 17 amino acids. Germline assignment: CDR1 SQVTM and CDR2 ANQGSEA. In DNA form, the CDR3 reads TGCAGCGTTGAAGATGCACGACAAAACGTGGTAAAATATGGCTACACCTTC. This gives the protein CSVEDARQNVVKYGYTF. Variable domain in full (rest from reference TRBV29-1 and TRBJ1-2): SAVISQKPSRDICQRGTSLTIQCQVDSQVTMMFWYRQQPGQSLTLIATANQGSEATYESGFVIDKFPISRPNLTFSTLTVSNMSPEDSSIYLCSVEDARQNVVKYGYTFGSGTRLTVV.

The chain links TRBV7-6 to TRBJ2-4; TRBD2 aligns across 8 bases. The germline CDR1 and CDR2 sequences are SGHVS and FNYEAQ. V lost 1 base to trimming and J lost 4 bases; unmatched junction nucleotides: 3. The CDR3 has 15 amino acids. The CDR3 region has the DNA TGTGCCAGCAGCTTAGGTGCTAGCGGGAAAAACATTCAGTACTTC. Its protein is CASSLGASGKNIQYF.

The chain uses TRBV5-4 and TRBJ2-5, with 7 bases matching TRBD1. The CDR3 is 14 amino acids. The ends lost 3 bases at V and 5 bases at J; junction bases unmatched: 7. Germline loops: CDR1 SGHNT, CDR2 YYREEE (reference sequence). CDR3 DNA: TGTGCCAGCAGCTCGAAGACGGACAGGGAGACCCAGTACTTC. Amino acids: CASSSKTDRETQYF.

This clone showed up just a few times. The chain combines TRBV29-1 with TRBJ1-1; D gene uncertain. Germline CDR1 SQVTM, CDR2 ANQGSEA. V gave up 6 bases and J gave up 5 bases, with 13 bases separating them. This CDR3 spans 12 amino acids. CDR3 region: CSVRVGETEAFF. DNA for the CDR3: TGCAGCGTCCGGGTGGGAGAAACTGAAGCTTTCTTT.

V is TRBV6-5 and J is TRBJ1-2; the D is unclear. The CDR3 is 13 amino acids. Germline values: CDR1 MNHEY, CDR2 SVGAGI. V was trimmed by 6 bases and J by 2 bases, leaving 10 bases between them. Here the CDR3 DNA reads TGTGCCAGCAGGGAGGGCGGAAACTATGGCTACACCTTC. As protein: CASREGGNYGYTF.